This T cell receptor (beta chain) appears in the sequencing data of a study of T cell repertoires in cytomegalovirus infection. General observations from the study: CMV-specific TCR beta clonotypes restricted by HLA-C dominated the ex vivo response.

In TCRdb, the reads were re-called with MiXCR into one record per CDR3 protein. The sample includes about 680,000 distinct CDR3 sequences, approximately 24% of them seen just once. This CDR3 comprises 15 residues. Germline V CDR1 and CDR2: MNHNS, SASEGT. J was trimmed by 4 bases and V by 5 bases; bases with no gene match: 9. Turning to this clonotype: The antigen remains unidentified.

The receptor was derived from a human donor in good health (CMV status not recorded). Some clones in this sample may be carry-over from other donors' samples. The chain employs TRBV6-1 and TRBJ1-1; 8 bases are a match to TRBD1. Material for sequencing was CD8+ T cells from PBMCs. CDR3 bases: TGTGCCAGCAGTTACGGGACAGGCGTTGCCACTGAAGCTTTCTTT. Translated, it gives CASSYGTGVATEAFF.